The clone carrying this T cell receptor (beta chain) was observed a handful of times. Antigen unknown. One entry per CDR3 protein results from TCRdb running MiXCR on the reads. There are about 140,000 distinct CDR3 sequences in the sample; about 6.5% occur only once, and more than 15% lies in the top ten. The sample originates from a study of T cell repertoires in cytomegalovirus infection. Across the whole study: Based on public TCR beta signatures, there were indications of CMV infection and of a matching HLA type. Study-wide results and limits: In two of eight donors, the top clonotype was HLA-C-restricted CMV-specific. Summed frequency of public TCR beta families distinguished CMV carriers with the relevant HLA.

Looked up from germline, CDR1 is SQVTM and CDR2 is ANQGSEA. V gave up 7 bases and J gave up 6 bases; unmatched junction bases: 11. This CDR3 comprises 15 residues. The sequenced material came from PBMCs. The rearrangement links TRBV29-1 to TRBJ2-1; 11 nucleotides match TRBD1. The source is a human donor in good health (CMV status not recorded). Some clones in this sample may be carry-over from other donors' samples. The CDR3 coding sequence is TGCAGCGCCGGGCACCGCGGGACAGGGGGCAATGAGCAGTTCTTC. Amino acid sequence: CSAGHRGTGGNEQFF.